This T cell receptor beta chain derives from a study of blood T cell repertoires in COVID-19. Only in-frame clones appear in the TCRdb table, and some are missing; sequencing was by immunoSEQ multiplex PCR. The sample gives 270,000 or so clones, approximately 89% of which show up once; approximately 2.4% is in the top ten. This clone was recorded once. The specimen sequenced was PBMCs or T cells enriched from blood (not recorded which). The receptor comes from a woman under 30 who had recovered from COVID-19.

The chain's CDR3 is CASSDGTSGLGDTQYF. DNA for the CDR3: TGTGCCAGCAGCGACGGGACTAGCGGCCTCGGAGATACGCAGTATTTT. The V call is TRBV9, the J call TRBJ2-3; TRBD2 matches 11 bases. The germline gives CDR1 SGDLS, CDR2 YYNGEE. The CDR3 totals 16 residues. The V and J ends lost 3 bases and 5 bases, in that order; junction bases with no gene match: 8. Together with reference TRBV9 and TRBJ2-3, the CDR3 gives the full variable domain: DSGVTQTPKHLITATGQRVTLRCSPRSGDLSVYWYQQSLDQGLQFLIQYYNGEERAKGNILERFSAQQFPDLHSELNLSSLELGDSALYFCASSDGTSGLGDTQYFGPGTRLTVL.